This T cell receptor (beta chain) was identified during a study of blood T cell repertoires in COVID-19. Measured with immunoSEQ multiplex PCR; TCRdb has only the in-frame clones, and not every one. Among about 98,000 clones listed, about 85% were seen once. This CDR3 contains 12 residues. Per the germline V gene, CDR1 is LGHDT and CDR2 is YNNKEL (reference sequence). The V and J ends lost 4 bases and 1 base respectively, with 4 bases between them. The sequencing input was peripheral blood. The clonotype was recovered from a woman of 80 years or more with acute or convalescent COVID-19. The chain uses TRBV3-1 (or the pseudogene TRBV3-2) and TRBJ1-1, with D unclear. DNA for the CDR3: TGTGCCAGCAGCCTTCGGAACACTGAAGCTTTCTTT. Translated: CASSLRNTEAFF.